What follows is one T cell receptor beta chain and its context. Trimming took 0 bases from V and 6 from J; bases not matched to a gene: 12. Germline loops: CDR1 SGHRS, CDR2 YFSETQ. This CDR3 is 18 amino acids long. Method: immunoSEQ multiplex PCR; TCRdb's copy keeps in-frame clones and lacks some. The sample lists 60,000 to 85,000 clones; 94% were seen once. This entry is derived from a study of technical replicates of blood from a few donors. The chain has TRBV5-1 and TRBJ2-1; 10 bases map to TRBD2. This TCR was recovered from a human donor in good health. Sequencing was performed on T cells isolated from PBMCs. The DNA of the CDR3 is TGCGCCAGCAGCTTGGCCGTGTTGTCTAGCGGGAGACGCAATGAGCAGTTCTTC. This translates into CASSLAVLSSGRRNEQFF.